Presented here are 21 T cell receptor beta chains from one specimen sequenced in a study of shared clonotypes between healthy human individuals (dated by TCRdb to 2018 to 2020). To prepare the library, the immunoSEQ multiplex PCR assay was applied. Imported from immuneACCESS, the table was reduced by TCRdb to in-frame sequences with V and J called. These copies leave out some clones; in studies compared against another copy, an unresolved V gene accounts for under half, and the cause of the remainder is not known. The sample data list roughly 2.1 million clones, and about 93% of these were observed just once. The ten largest clonotypes hold over 1.5% of the sample. CD8 naive samples were CD45RO-negative cells positively selected for CCR7, giving a CD45RA+CCR7+ population that excluded TemRA cells. The sequenced sample was naive CD8+ T cells from PBMCs. The cell subset or site label for this specimen denotes: CD45RA+CCR7+. These receptors all come from a man aged 18 to 30 in good health. Some clones in this sample may be carry-over from other donors' samples.

The rearrangement links TRBV19 to TRBJ2-1, with D uncertain. The CDR3 has 15 residues. Looked up from germline, CDR1 is LNHDA and CDR2 is SQIVND (reference sequence). Trimming took off 3 bases at V and 4 bases at J, with 13 bases between the two ends. CDR3 amino acids: CASSIGPAEYNEQFF. The DNA of the CDR3 is TGTGCCAGTAGTATTGGTCCGGCGGAATACAATGAGCAGTTCTTC. Looking up the rest from reference TRBV19 and TRBJ2-1 gives the full variable domain: DGGITQSPKYLFRKEGQNVTLSCEQNLNHDAMYWYRQDPGQGLRLIYYSQIVNDFQKGDIAEGYSVSREKKESFPLTVTSAQKNPTAFYLCASSIGPAEYNEQFFGPGTRLTVL.

The chain combines TRBV27 with TRBJ2-7, with a weak D call TRBD2 (5 bases). Trimming removed 6 bases from V and 3 bases from J, with 15 bases in between. Per germline, CDR1 MNHEY and CDR2 SMNVEV (reference sequence). The CDR3 loop spans 14 amino acids. CDR3 amino acids: CASRGRGLLYEQYF. CDR3 DNA sequence: TGTGCCAGCAGAGGGCGAGGACTTCTCTACGAGCAGTACTTC.

Comments on this clone: The sample holds other DNA sequences that translate to the same CDR3. The genes are TRBV7-2 and TRBJ2-3; 7 bases are a match to TRBD1. This CDR3 region has 12 residues. V dropped 4 bases and J dropped 6; count of bases not matched to a gene: 1. From germline, CDR1 is SGHTA and CDR2 FQGNSA. CDR3 region: CASSSRGDTQYF. The CDR3 DNA reads as TGTGCCAGCAGCTCCAGGGGGGATACGCAGTATTTT.

This sequence joins TRBV9 and TRBJ1-2; D unresolved. The V end was cut by 4 bases, the J end by 6 bases, with 28 bases between. The germline V gene encodes CDR1 SGDLS and CDR2 YYNGEE. The CDR3 extends over 18 amino acids. The CDR3 spells CASSTRFDGGLLMDGYTF. CDR3 nucleotide sequence: TGTGCCAGCAGCACCCGATTCGACGGCGGACTCCTGATGGATGGCTACACCTTC.

The CDR3 DNA is TGTGCCAGCAGCTGGGGGCCACAGGTCTACAATGAGCAGTTCTTC. This codes for CASSWGPQVYNEQFF. The genes are TRBV5-8 and TRBJ2-1; weak D call: TRBD1 (6 bases). CDR3 length equals 15 residues. With 3 bases removed from V and 3 bases from J, the gap between germline ends came to 13 bases. Looked up from germline, CDR1 is SGHTS and CDR2 is YDEGEE.

The chain employs TRBV9 and TRBJ1-2; 8 bases map to TRBD1. V dropped 3 bases and J dropped 3; count of bases not matched to a gene: 10. Germline V gives CDR1 SGDLS, CDR2 YYNGEE. The CDR3 consists of 16 residues. CDR3 DNA: TGTGCCAGCAGCGCCGGGGACAGGTACGAGGACTATGGCTACACCTTC. Its protein is CASSAGDRYEDYGYTF. Full variable domain (outside the CDR3, taken from reference TRBV9 and TRBJ1-2): DSGVTQTPKHLITATGQRVTLRCSPRSGDLSVYWYQQSLDQGLQFLIQYYNGEERAKGNILERFSAQQFPDLHSELNLSSLELGDSALYFCASSAGDRYEDYGYTFGSGTRLTVV.

The rearrangement uses TRBV5-6 and TRBJ1-4, with D perhaps TRBD1 (5 bases). The CDR3 loop spans 15 amino acids. Germline V gene data show CDR1 as SGHDT and CDR2 as YYEEEE. Trimming removed 3 bases from V and 7 bases from J, with 16 bases in between. The CDR3 DNA reads TGTGCCAGCAGCTCCTTGGGGGAACGAGGTGAAAAACTGTTTTTT. Translated, it gives CASSSLGERGEKLFF.

The rearrangement links TRBV7-7 to TRBJ2-1; 10 nucleotides match TRBD2. Germline trimming cut 4 bases from V and 2 bases from J; bases unmatched to any gene: 5. The CDR3 has 16 residues. Germline assignment: CDR1 SSHAT and CDR2 FNYEAQ (reference sequence). CDR3 in DNA: TGTGCCAGCAGCTCGAGGACTAGCGGCCCCTACAATGAGCAGTTCTTC. Encoded protein: CASSSRTSGPYNEQFF.

The CDR3 region has the DNA TGTGCCAGCAGCTTAGACTCTAGGTACGAGCAGTACTTC. Translated, it gives CASSLDSRYEQYF. The chain recombines TRBV7-8 with TRBJ2-7; D unclear. Germline V CDR1 and CDR2: SGHVS, FQNEAQ. The CDR3 covers 13 residues. V lost 1 base to trimming and J lost 4 bases, with 8 bases between them.

V gene TRBV13 combines with J gene TRBJ2-7, with a weak D call TRBD2 (5 bases). Trimming shortened V by 0 bases and J by 6 bases, and 9 bases separated the two germline ends. Germline values: CDR1 PRHDT, CDR2 FYEKMQ (reference sequence). This CDR3 spans 13 amino acids. The CDR3 is CASSLGRRGEQYF. In DNA form, the CDR3 reads TGTGCCAGCAGCTTAGGGAGACGGGGCGAGCAGTACTTC.

The chain links TRBV6-1 to TRBJ1-5; D gene ambiguous. CDR1 and CDR2 (germline): MNHNS, SASEGT. The CDR3 contains 17 residues. The V gene lost 1 base and the J gene lost 0 bases, with 13 bases spanning the gap. This CDR3 reads CASSEGVIRSSNQPQHF. The CDR3 nucleotides read TGTGCCAGCAGTGAAGGGGTAATCAGAAGTAGCAATCAGCCCCAGCATTTT.

This clone occurred once. The chain joins TRBV6-1 to TRBJ2-7; D is perhaps TRBD2 (6 bases). V lost 6 bases, J lost 6 bases, and 15 bases lay in between. The length of the CDR3 is 13 residues. Per the germline V gene, CDR1 is MNHNS and CDR2 is SASEGT. CDR3 in DNA: TGTGCCAGCAGCCCGCCACTGGGGGGCGAGCAGTACTTC. Its translation: CASSPPLGGEQYF.

This sequence joins TRBV5-6 and TRBJ2-2; TRBD2 agrees at 7 bases. Germline values: CDR1 SGHDT, CDR2 YYEEEE. Germline trimming cut 2 bases from V and 6 bases from J; bases unmatched to any gene: 10. This CDR3 region has 16 residues. The CDR3 DNA follows: TGTGCCAGCAGCTTCGTCCGTGAAGGGAGGGCCGGGGAGCTGTTTTTT. Translation: CASSFVREGRAGELFF.

This clone has a single count. The chain employs TRBV10-3 and TRBJ2-7; D tentatively fits TRBD1 or TRBD2 (5 bases each). Germline V lookup: CDR1 ENHRY, CDR2 SYGVKD. CDR3 length equals 16 residues. V shed 4 bases and J shed 5 bases, with 21 bases lying between them. The CDR3 DNA follows: TGTGCCATCAGTGCACCCGACCCGAGAGGGGCCCACGAGCAGTACTTC. Its translation is CAISAPDPRGAHEQYF.

The rearrangement links TRBV28 to TRBJ1-1, with D possibly TRBD1 on 6 matching bases. V lost 2 bases to trimming and J lost 4 bases, with 11 bases between them. CDR3 size: 14 residues. Per the germline V gene, CDR1 is MDHEN and CDR2 is SYDVKM. The CDR3 spells CASSLEGGGTEAFF. The DNA for the CDR3 is TGTGCCAGCAGTTTAGAGGGGGGGGGCACTGAAGCTTTCTTT.

The rearrangement joins TRBV19 to TRBJ1-2; D remains unclear. Germline lookup yields CDR1 LNHDA and CDR2 SQIVND (reference sequence). This CDR3 contains 14 residues. Trimming cost V 3 bases and J 3 bases, with 11 bases left between them. Here the CDR3 DNA reads TGTGCCAGTAGTATCCCCCCGGGGTACTATGGCTACACCTTC. Amino acids: CASSIPPGYYGYTF.

J is TRBJ2-1 and V is TRBV7-3; TRBD1 matches at 9 bases. CDR1 and CDR2 from the germline V gene are SGHTA and FQGTGA. This CDR3 region has 15 residues. The J segment lost 7 bases and the V segment lost 7 bases, leaving 11 bases of the junction unmatched. Written as DNA, the CDR3 is TGTGCCAGCACCTCAACAGGGGGCAGTTTAAATGAGCAGTTCTTC. Amino acids: CASTSTGGSLNEQFF.

The chain employs TRBV27 and TRBJ2-1; no firm D call. V lost 3 bases, J lost 0 bases, and 12 bases lay in between. This CDR3 has 16 amino acids. Germline V gives CDR1 MNHEY, CDR2 SMNVEV (reference sequence). For the CDR3, the DNA is TGTGCCAGCAGTTTTCAAGGGCGGCTCTCCTACAATGAGCAGTTCTTC. Translated: CASSFQGRLSYNEQFF.

The rearrangement joins TRBV13 to TRBJ1-2; no definite D call. This CDR3 is 15 amino acids long. V lost 3 bases, J lost 3 bases, and 14 bases lay in between. Per germline, CDR1 PRHDT and CDR2 FYEKMQ (reference sequence). As DNA, the CDR3 is TGTGCCAGCAGCTTCCGGACGGAAGCAGACTATGGCTACACCTTC. Translating gives CASSFRTEADYGYTF.

This chain uses TRBV7-6 with TRBJ2-1; a possible D gene is TRBD2 (6 bases). Trimming pared 4 bases from V and 8 bases from J, leaving 15 bases between. The CDR3 consists of 14 residues. The germline CDR1 and CDR2 sequences are SGHVS and FNYEAQ. The CDR3 DNA follows: TGTGCCAGCAGCTCGGGACTCCTCGCCCATGAGCAGTTCTTC. It specifies CASSSGLLAHEQFF.

In DNA, the CDR3 is TGTGCCAGCAGCGCACCCGGGACGAGAGAGACCCAGTACTTC. Translated: CASSAPGTRETQYF. The V and J genes are TRBV9 and TRBJ2-5, with D possibly called TRBD1 or TRBD2 (5 bases each). With 3 bases removed from V and 4 bases from J, the gap between germline ends came to 13 bases. The V gene's germline CDR1 is SGDLS and CDR2 YYNGEE. This CDR3 spans 14 amino acids.